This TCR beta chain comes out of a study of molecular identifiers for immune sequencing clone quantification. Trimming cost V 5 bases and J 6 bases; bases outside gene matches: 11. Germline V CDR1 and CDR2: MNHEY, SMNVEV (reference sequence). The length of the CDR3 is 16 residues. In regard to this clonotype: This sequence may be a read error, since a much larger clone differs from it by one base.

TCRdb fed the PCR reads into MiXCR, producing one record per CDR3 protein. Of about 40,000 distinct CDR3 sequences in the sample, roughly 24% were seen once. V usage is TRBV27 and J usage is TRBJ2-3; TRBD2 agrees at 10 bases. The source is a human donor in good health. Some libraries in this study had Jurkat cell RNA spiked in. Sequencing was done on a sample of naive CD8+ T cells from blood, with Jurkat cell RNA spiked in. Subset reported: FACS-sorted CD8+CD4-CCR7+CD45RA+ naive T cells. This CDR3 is CASSRTSGARGDTQYF. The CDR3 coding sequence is TGTGCCAGCAGTCGAACTAGCGGGGCCAGGGGGGATACGCAGTATTTT.